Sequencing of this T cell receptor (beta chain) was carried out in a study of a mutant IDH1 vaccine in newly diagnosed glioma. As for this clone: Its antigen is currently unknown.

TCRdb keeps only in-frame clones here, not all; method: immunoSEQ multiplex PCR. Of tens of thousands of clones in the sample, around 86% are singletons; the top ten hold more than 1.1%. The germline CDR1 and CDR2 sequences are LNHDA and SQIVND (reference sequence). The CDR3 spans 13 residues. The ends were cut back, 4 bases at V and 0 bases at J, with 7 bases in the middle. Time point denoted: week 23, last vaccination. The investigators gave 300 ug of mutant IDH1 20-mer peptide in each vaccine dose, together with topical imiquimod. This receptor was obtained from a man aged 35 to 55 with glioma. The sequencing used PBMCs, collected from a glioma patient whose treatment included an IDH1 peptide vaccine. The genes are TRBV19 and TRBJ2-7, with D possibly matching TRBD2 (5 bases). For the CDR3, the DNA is TGTGCCAGTAGTAGCGGGCCCTCCTACGAGCAGTACTTC. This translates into CASSSGPSYEQYF.